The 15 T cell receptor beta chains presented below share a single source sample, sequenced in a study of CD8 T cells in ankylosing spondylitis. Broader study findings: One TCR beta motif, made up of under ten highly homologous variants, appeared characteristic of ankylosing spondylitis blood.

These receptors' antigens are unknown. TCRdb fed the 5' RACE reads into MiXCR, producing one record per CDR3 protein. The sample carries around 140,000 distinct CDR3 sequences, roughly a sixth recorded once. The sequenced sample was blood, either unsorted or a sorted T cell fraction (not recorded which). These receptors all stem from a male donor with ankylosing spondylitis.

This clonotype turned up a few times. CDR3 DNA: TGCAGCGCCTGGCCGGGACCAAAGGGATCCGAGCAGTACTTC. Protein product: CSAWPGPKGSEQYF. The chain carries TRBV29-1 and TRBJ2-7; D tentatively reads TRBD1 or TRBD2 (5 bases each). The germline CDR1 and CDR2 sequences are SQVTM and ANQGSEA. The CDR3 contains 14 residues. Trimming took 7 bases from V and 6 from J, leaving 22 bases between them.

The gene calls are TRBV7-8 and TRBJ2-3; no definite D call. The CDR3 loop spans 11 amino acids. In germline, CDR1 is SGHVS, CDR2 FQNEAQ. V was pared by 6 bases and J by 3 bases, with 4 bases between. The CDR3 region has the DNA TGTGCCAGCAGGGTTACAGATACGCAGTATTTT. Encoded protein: CASRVTDTQYF.

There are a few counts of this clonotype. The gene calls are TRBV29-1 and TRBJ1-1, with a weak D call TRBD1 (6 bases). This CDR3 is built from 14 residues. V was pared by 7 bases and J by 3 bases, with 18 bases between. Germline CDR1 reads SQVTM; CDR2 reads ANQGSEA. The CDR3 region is CSGQPQGEDTEAFF. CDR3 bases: TGCAGCGGCCAACCACAGGGAGAAGACACTGAAGCTTTCTTT.

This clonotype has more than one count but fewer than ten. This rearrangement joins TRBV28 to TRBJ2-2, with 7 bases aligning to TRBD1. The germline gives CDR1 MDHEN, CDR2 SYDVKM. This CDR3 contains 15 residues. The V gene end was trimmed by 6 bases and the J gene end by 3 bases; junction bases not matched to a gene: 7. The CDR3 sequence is CASSRDSLHTGELFF. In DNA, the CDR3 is TGTGCCAGCAGCCGGGACAGCCTCCACACCGGGGAGCTGTTTTTT.

DNA for the CDR3: TGTGCCACCAGTGATCTCGGGACAAAATCCTACAATGAGCAGTTCTTC. It specifies CATSDLGTKSYNEQFF. V and J are TRBV24-1 and TRBJ2-1; a weak D match, TRBD1 (6 bases). The V and J ends lost 3 bases and 1 base respectively, with 12 bases between them. The CDR3 totals 16 residues. From germline, CDR1 is KGHDR and CDR2 SFDVKD.

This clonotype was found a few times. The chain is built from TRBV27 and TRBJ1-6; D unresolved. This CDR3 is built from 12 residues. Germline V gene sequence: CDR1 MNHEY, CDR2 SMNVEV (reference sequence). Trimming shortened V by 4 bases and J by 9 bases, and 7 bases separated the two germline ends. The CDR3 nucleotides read TGTGCCAGCAGTTCAGCCGGTTCACCCCTCCACTTT. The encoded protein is CASSSAGSPLHF.

The CDR3 reads CASSETSLRANTGELFF. CDR3 bases: TGTGCCAGCAGTGAGACTAGTCTGAGGGCGAACACCGGGGAGCTGTTTTTT. The gene calls are TRBV2 and TRBJ2-2, with D tentatively TRBD2 (6 bases). V lost 3 bases and J lost 0, with 14 bases in between. The CDR3 runs to 17 residues. CDR1 SNHLY and CDR2 FYNNEI come from the germline V gene.

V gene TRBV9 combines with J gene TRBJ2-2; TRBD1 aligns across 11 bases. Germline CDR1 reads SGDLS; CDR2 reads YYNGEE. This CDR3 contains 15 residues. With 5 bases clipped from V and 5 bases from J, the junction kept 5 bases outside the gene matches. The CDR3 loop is CASRPGQGGTGELFF. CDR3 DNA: TGTGCCAGCAGGCCGGGACAGGGGGGAACCGGGGAGCTGTTTTTT.

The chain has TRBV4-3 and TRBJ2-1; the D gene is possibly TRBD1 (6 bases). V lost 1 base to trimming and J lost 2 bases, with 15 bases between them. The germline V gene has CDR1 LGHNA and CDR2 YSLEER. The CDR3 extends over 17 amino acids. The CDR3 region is CASSQAQLGTTYNEQFF. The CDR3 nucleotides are TGCGCCAGCAGCCAAGCCCAACTAGGGACAACCTACAATGAGCAGTTCTTC.

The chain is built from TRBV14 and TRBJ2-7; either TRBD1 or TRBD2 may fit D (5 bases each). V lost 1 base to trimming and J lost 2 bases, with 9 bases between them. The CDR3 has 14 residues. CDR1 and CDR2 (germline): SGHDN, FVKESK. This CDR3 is CASSQGDGAYEQYF. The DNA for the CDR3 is TGTGCCAGCAGCCAAGGGGACGGCGCCTACGAGCAGTACTTC. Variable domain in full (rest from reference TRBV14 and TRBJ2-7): EAGVTQFPSHSVIEKGQTVTLRCDPISGHDNLYWYRRVMGKEIKFLLHFVKESKQDESGMPNNRFLAERTGGTYSTLKVQPAELEDSGVYFCASSQGDGAYEQYFGPGTRLTVT.

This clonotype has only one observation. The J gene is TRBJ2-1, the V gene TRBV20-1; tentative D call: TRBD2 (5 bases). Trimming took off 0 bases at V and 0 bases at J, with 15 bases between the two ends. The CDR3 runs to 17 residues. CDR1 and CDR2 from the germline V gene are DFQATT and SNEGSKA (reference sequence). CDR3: CSARDRSGASSYNEQFF. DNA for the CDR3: TGCAGTGCTAGAGATCGCAGCGGAGCGAGCTCCTACAATGAGCAGTTCTTC.

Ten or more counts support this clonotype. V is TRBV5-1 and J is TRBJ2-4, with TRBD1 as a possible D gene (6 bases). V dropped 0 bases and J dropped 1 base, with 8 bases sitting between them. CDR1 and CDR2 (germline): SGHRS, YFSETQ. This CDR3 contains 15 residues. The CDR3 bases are TGCGCCAGCAGCTTGGTGCAGGGGGCCAAAAACATTCAGTACTTC. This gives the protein CASSLVQGAKNIQYF.

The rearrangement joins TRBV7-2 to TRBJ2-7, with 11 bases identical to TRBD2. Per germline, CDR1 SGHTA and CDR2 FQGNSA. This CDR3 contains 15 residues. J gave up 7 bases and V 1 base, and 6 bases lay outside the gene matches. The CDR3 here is CASSLGGLAVGEQYF. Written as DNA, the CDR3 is TGTGCCAGCAGCTTAGGGGGACTAGCGGTAGGAGAGCAGTACTTC.

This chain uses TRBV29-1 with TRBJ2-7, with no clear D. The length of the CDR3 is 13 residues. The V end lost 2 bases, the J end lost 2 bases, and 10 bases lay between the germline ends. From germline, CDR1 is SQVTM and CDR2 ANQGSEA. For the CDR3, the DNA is TGCAGCGTTGAACGGGCCAGGCCCTACGAGCAGTACTTC. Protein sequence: CSVERARPYEQYF.

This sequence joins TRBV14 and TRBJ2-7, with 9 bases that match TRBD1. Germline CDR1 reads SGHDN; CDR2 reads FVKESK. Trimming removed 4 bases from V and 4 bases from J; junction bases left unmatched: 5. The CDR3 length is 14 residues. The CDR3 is CASSPGQGLYEQYF. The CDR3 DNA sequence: TGTGCCAGCAGCCCGGGACAGGGACTATACGAGCAGTACTTC.